This T cell receptor beta chain is drawn from a study of T cells after posttransplantation cyclophosphamide. The study, taken as a whole, reports: Donor CD8+ memory clones often dominated recipient blood repertoires at later times.

A few counts support this clone. Its target is unknown. Measured with immunoSEQ multiplex PCR; TCRdb has only the in-frame clones, and not every one. Altogether roughly 40,000 clones were found in the sample, and no singletons occur. CDR3 length: 14 amino acids. Trimming cost V 5 bases and J 4 bases, with 14 bases left between them. Germline V gene sequence: CDR1 MNHEY, CDR2 SVGAGI. Sample: PBMCs. The sequence came from a woman in her 50s in good health and a related stem cell transplant donor. The V gene is TRBV6-5, the J gene TRBJ1-1; no clear D. CDR3 sequence: CASSVWERGTEAFF. In nucleotides, the CDR3 is TGTGCCAGCAGTGTTTGGGAGCGCGGCACTGAAGCTTTCTTT.